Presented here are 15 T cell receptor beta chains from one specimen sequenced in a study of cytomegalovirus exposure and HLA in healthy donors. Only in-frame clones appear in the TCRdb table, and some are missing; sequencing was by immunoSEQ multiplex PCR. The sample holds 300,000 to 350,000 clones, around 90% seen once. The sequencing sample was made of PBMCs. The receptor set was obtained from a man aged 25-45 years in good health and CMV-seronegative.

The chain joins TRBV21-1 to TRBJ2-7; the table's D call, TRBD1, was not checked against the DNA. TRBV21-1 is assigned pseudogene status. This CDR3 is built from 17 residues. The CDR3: CASSKGGRGTAKYEQYF. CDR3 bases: TGTGCCAGCAGCAAAGGAGGTAGGGGGACGGCAAAATACGAGCAGTACTTC.

The CDR3, as DNA: TGTGCCAGTAGTGGAGGGCGAATTGGTCAGCCCCAGCATTTT. It specifies CASSGGRIGQPQHF. The rearrangement links TRBV19 to TRBJ1-5, with D unclear. This CDR3 has 14 residues. The V and J ends lost 5 bases and 6 bases respectively, with 14 bases between them. Per the germline V gene, CDR1 is LNHDA and CDR2 is SQIVND (reference sequence).

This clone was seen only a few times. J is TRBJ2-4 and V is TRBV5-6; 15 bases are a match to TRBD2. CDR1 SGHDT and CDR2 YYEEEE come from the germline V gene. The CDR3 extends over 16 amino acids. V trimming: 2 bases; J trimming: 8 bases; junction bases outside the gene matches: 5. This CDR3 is CASSFRTSGGEDIQYF. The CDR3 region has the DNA TGTGCCAGCAGCTTTCGGACTAGCGGGGGGGAAGACATTCAGTACTTC.

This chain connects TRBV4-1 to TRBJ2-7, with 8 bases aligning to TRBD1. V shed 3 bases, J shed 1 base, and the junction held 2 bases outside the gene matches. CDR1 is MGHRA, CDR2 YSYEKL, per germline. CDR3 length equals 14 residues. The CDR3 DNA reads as TGCGCCAGCAGCCAGAGGACAGGGTCCTACGAGCAGTACTTC. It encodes CASSQRTGSYEQYF.

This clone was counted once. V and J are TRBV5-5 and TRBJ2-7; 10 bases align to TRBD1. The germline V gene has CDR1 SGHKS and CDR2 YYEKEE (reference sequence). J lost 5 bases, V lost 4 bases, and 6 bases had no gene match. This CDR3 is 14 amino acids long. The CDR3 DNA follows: TGTGCCAGCAGCGACCGGGACAGGGGCCACGAGCAGTACTTC. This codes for CASSDRDRGHEQYF.

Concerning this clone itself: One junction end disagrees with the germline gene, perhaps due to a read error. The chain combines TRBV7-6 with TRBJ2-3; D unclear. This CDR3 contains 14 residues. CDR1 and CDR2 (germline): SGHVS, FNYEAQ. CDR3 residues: CASSVAQGTDTQYF. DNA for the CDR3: TGTGCCAGCAGCGTAGCACAAGGCACAGATACGCAGTATTTT. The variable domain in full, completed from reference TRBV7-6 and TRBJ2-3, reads GAGVSQSPRYKVTKRGQDVALRCDPISGHVSLYWYRQALGQGPEFLTYFNYEAQQDKSGLPNDRFSAERPEGSISTLTIQRTEQRDSAMYRCASSVAQGTDTQYFGPGTRLTVL.

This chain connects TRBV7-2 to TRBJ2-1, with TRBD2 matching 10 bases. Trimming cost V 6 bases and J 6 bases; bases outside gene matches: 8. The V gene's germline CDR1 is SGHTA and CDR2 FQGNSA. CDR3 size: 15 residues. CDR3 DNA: TGTGCCAGCAGGTCACCGGGACTAGCGCCCAATGAGCAGTTCTTC. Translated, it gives CASRSPGLAPNEQFF.

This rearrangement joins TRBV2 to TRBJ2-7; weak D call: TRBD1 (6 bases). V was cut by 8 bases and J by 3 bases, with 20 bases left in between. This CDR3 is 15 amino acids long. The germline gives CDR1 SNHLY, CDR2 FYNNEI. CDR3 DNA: TGTGCCAGCCAAAGGCACTCTCAGGGGCACTACGAGCAGTACTTC. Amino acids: CASQRHSQGHYEQYF.

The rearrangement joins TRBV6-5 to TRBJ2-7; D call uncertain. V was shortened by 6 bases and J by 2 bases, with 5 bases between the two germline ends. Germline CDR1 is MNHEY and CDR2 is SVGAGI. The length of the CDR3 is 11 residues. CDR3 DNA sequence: TGTGCCAGCAGGGCAGCCTACGAGCAGTACTTC. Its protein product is CASRAAYEQYF.

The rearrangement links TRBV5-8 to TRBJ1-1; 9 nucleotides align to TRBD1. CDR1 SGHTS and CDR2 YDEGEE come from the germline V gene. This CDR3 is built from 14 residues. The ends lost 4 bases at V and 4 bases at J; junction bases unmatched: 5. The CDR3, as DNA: TGTGCCAGCAGCCGACAGGGGGAAGGCACTGAAGCTTTCTTT. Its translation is CASSRQGEGTEAFF. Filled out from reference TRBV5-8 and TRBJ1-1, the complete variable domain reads EAGVTQSPTHLIKTRGQQATLRCSPISGHTSVYWYQQALGLGLQFLLWYDEGEERNRGNFPPRFSGRQFPNYSSELNVNALELEDSALYLCASSRQGEGTEAFFGQGTRLTVV.

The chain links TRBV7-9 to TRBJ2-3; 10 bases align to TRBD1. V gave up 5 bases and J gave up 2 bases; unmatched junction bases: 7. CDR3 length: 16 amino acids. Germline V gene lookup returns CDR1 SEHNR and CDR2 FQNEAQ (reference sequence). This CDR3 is CASSPLGQGFTDTQYF. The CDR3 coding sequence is TGTGCCAGCAGCCCGCTGGGACAGGGGTTCACAGATACGCAGTATTTT.

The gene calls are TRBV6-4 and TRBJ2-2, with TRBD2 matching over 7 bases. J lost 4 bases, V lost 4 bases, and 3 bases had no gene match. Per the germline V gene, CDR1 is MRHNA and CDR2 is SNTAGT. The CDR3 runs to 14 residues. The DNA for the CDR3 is TGTGCCAGCAGTGTGACGGGGGGCACCGGGGAGCTGTTTTTT. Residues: CASSVTGGTGELFF.

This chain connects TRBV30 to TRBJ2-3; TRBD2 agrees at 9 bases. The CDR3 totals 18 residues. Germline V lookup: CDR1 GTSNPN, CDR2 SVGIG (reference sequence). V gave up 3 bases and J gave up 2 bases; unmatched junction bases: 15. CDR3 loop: CAWSLGRGGPTPTDTQYF. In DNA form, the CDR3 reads TGTGCCTGGAGCCTAGGGCGGGGGGGGCCCACGCCCACAGATACGCAGTATTTT.

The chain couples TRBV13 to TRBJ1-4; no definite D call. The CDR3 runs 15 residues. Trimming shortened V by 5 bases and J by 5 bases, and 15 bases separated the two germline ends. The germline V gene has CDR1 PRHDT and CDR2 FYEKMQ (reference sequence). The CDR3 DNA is TGTGCCAGCAGCACTAGACTGATTTTAAATGAAAAACTGTTTTTT. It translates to CASSTRLILNEKLFF.

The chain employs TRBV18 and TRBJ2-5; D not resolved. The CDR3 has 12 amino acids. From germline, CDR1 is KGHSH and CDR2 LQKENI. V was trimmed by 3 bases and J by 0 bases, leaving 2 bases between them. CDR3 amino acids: CASSPDQETQYF. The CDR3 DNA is TGTGCCAGCTCACCCGACCAAGAGACCCAGTACTTC.